A selection of T cell receptor beta chains follows, all from one sample in a study of cytomegalovirus exposure and HLA in healthy donors. Only in-frame clones appear in the TCRdb table, and some are missing; sequencing was by immunoSEQ multiplex PCR. The sample yields 150,000 to 200,000 clones, 70% to 90% seen once. Sequenced sample: PBMCs. These receptors all come from a woman between 18 and 30 years old in good health and CMV-seronegative. Each CDR3 is given with its conserved first and last residue. Part of the rows lack a size; the others show once, few, many or a class for expanded clones.

CDR3 protein: CASSLASSGANALTF
V gene: TRBV7-2
clone size: -
J gene: TRBJ2-6

CDR3 protein: CASSLAGGVETQYF
V gene: TRBV27
clone size: -
J gene: TRBJ2-5

CDR3 protein: CASSSILAGEQETQYF
V gene: TRBV2
clone size: -
J gene: TRBJ2-5

CDR3 protein: CASSLELAGDTQYF
V gene: TRBV5-4
clone size: -
J gene: TRBJ2-3

CDR3 protein: CASIGGAGASLHF
V gene: TRBV6-5
clone size: -
J gene: TRBJ1-6

CDR3 protein: CASSYSGGELFF
V gene: TRBV5-6
clone size: -
J gene: TRBJ2-2

CDR3 protein: CASSSYQGSGQPQHF
V gene: TRBV27
clone size: -
J gene: TRBJ1-5

CDR3 protein: CASIPAQSGTSVEETQYF
V gene: TRBV2
clone size: -
J gene: TRBJ2-5

CDR3 protein: CASRLSGGEWNEQFF
V gene: TRBV27
clone size: -
J gene: TRBJ2-1

CDR3 protein: CATQDSSGNTIYF
V gene: TRBV18
clone size: -
J gene: TRBJ1-3

CDR3 protein: CASSSGNYGYTF
V gene: TRBV19
clone size: -
J gene: TRBJ1-2

CDR3 protein: CASRPGELAQETQYF
V gene: TRBV7-8
clone size: -
J gene: TRBJ2-5

CDR3 protein: CASSFWPSGEETQYF
V gene: TRBV11-2
clone size: -
J gene: TRBJ2-5

CDR3 protein: CASSSGGGGAEAFF
V gene: TRBV6-5
clone size: -
J gene: TRBJ1-1

CDR3 protein: CASSLAGGSYEQYF
V gene: TRBV5-1
clone size: -
J gene: TRBJ2-7

CDR3 protein: CSATQGYGYTF
V gene: TRBV20-1
clone size: -
J gene: TRBJ1-2

CDR3 protein: CASSWGPATNEKLFF
V gene: TRBV5-8
clone size: -
J gene: TRBJ1-4

CDR3 protein: CASSQELAGVVTGELFF
V gene: TRBV4-1
clone size: -
J gene: TRBJ2-2

CDR3 protein: CASSPGVTGELFF
V gene: TRBV5-1
clone size: -
J gene: TRBJ2-2

CDR3 protein: CASSPGRTGTEAFF
V gene: TRBV28
clone size: -
J gene: TRBJ1-1

CDR3 protein: CASSLLGEQFF
V gene: TRBV5-1
clone size: -
J gene: TRBJ2-1

CDR3 protein: CASSEARRQLYNEQFF
V gene: TRBV2
clone size: -
J gene: TRBJ2-1

CDR3 protein: CASSLVGGRRNEQFF
V gene: TRBV5-1
clone size: -
J gene: TRBJ2-1

CDR3 protein: CASRGQGMNDIQYF
V gene: TRBV27
clone size: -
J gene: TRBJ2-4

CDR3 protein: CAWSVGQPTSPLHF
V gene: TRBV30
clone size: -
J gene: TRBJ1-6

CDR3 protein: CASSQEYAGGAQETQYF
V gene: TRBV14
clone size: -
J gene: TRBJ2-5

CDR3 protein: CASSPRQSEQYF
V gene: TRBV28
clone size: few
J gene: TRBJ2-7

CDR3 protein: CARSRETSGDFYEQYF
V gene: TRBV5-3
clone size: -
J gene: TRBJ2-7

CDR3 protein: CASSQDLRTGLNTEAFF
V gene: TRBV4-1
clone size: -
J gene: TRBJ1-1

CDR3 protein: CASSRTGILGEQYF
V gene: TRBV19
clone size: once
J gene: TRBJ2-7

CDR3 protein: CASSLDRGRGYTF
V gene: TRBV7-2
clone size: -
J gene: TRBJ1-2

CDR3 protein: CATAHGQNTEAFF
V gene: TRBV18
clone size: -
J gene: TRBJ1-1

CDR3 protein: CASSTAGQGNNSPLHF
V gene: TRBV7-9
clone size: once
J gene: TRBJ1-6